Presented here are 31 T cell receptor beta chains from one specimen sequenced in a study of T cell responses to AZD1222 COVID-19 vaccine. Here immunoSEQ multiplex PCR was the method, and the copy in TCRdb shows in-frame clones only, minus some. Altogether about 120,000 clones are present, roughly nine tenths being singletons, with the ten largest covering 3%. The input for sequencing was peripheral blood, taken 28 days after the second AZD1222 dose. All receptors derive from an adult who received the AZD1222 COVID-19 vaccine.

The gene calls are TRBV20-1 and TRBJ2-7; D is possibly TRBD1 or TRBD2 (5 bases each). V lost 3 bases and J 2 bases, leaving 17 bases between the germline ends. Germline V gene sequence: CDR1 DFQATT, CDR2 SNEGSKA (reference sequence). The length of the CDR3 is 15 residues. CDR3 in amino acids: CSASETGTLTYEQYF. The CDR3 DNA follows: TGCAGTGCTAGTGAAACCGGGACGCTCACCTACGAGCAGTACTTC.

The V and J genes are TRBV30 and TRBJ1-5; a weak D match, TRBD1 (6 bases). CDR3 size: 13 residues. Germline CDR1 and CDR2: GTSNPN and SVGIG (reference sequence). Trimming cost V 0 bases and J 5 bases, with 8 bases left between them. The CDR3 is CAWSVYRDQPQHF. The CDR3 DNA reads as TGTGCCTGGAGTGTCTACAGGGATCAGCCCCAGCATTTT. Full variable domain (rest looked up from reference TRBV30 and TRBJ1-5): SQTIHQWPATLVQPVGSPLSLECTVEGTSNPNLYWYRQAAGRGLQLLFYSVGIGQISSEVPQNLSASRPQDRQFILSSKKLLLSDSGFYLCAWSVYRDQPQHFGDGTRLSIL.

This chain connects TRBV12-5 to TRBJ1-1, with a possible D match to TRBD1 (5 bases). Deletions cut 2 bases from V and 4 bases from J, with 8 bases between. There are 13 residues in the CDR3. Germline V gene sequence: CDR1 LGHNT, CDR2 FRNRAP. The DNA for the CDR3 is TGTGCTAGTGGTTTGCTTGGGGGCACTGAAGCTTTCTTT. Protein sequence: CASGLLGGTEAFF. The entire variable domain, with the rest obtained from reference TRBV12-5 and TRBJ1-1, is as follows: DARVTQTPRHKVTEMGQEVTMRCQPILGHNTVFWYRQTMMQGLELLAYFRNRAPLDDSGMPKDRFSAEMPDATLATLKIQPSEPRDSAVYFCASGLLGGTEAFFGQGTRLTVV.

This chain links TRBV7-2 with TRBJ2-5; D possibly corresponds to TRBD2 (6 bases). The germline V gene has CDR1 SGHTA and CDR2 FQGNSA. The CDR3 runs 14 residues. Trimming stripped 1 base from V and 4 bases from J, with 10 bases between. This CDR3 is CASSLVVGGETQYF. The DNA of the CDR3 is TGTGCCAGCAGCTTAGTGGTGGGGGGAGAGACCCAGTACTTC. The full variable domain, completed using reference TRBV7-2 and TRBJ2-5, is GAGVSQSPSNKVTEKGKDVELRCDPISGHTALYWYRQSLGQGLEFLIYFQGNSAPDKSGLPSDRFSAERTGGSVSTLTIQRTQQEDSAVYLCASSLVVGGETQYFGPGTRLLVL.

The J gene is TRBJ2-7, the V gene TRBV7-2; 8 nucleotides match TRBD2. Trimming removed 4 bases from V and 2 bases from J; junction bases left unmatched: 4. Germline V gene lookup returns CDR1 SGHTA and CDR2 FQGNSA. CDR3 length: 14 residues. The CDR3 nucleotides are TGTGCCAGCAGCTCGGGACTAGGTCCCTACGAGCAGTACTTC. This sequence encodes CASSSGLGPYEQYF.

The chain joins TRBV4-1 to TRBJ1-3; a possible D gene is TRBD1 (6 bases). This CDR3 region has 15 residues. Germline lookup yields CDR1 MGHRA and CDR2 YSYEKL. V shed 4 bases and J shed 8 bases, with 18 bases lying between them. The chain's CDR3 is CASSPDRILEYTIYF. CDR3 nucleotide sequence: TGCGCCAGCAGCCCCGACAGGATTCTGGAATACACCATATATTTT.

The V call is TRBV28, the J call TRBJ2-3, with TRBD1 as a possible D gene (6 bases). V was pared by 5 bases and J by 0 bases, with 12 bases between. This CDR3 region has 15 residues. Germline V CDR1 and CDR2: MDHEN, SYDVKM. This chain's CDR3 is CASSRDMLSTDTQYF. Written as DNA, the CDR3 is TGTGCCAGCAGTCGGGACATGCTAAGCACAGATACGCAGTATTTT.

This clone showed up just once. The DNA of the CDR3 is TGTGCCACCGGGACAGGGGGTTATCAGCCCCAGCATTTT. It yields the protein CATGTGGYQPQHF. The rearrangement links TRBV30 to TRBJ1-5; 11 bases line up with TRBD1. The CDR3 covers 13 residues. V shed 8 bases and J 5 bases; nucleotides not matched to a gene: 5. Germline values: CDR1 GTSNPN, CDR2 SVGIG (reference sequence).

The chain uses TRBV5-1 and TRBJ2-5, with D tentatively TRBD1 or TRBD2 (5 bases each). V lost 5 bases to trimming and J lost 3 bases, with 11 bases between them. Germline V gene sequence: CDR1 SGHRS, CDR2 YFSETQ. The CDR3 is 13 residues long. The chain's CDR3 is CASSVRGEETQYF. In nucleotides, the CDR3 is TGCGCCAGCAGTGTGAGGGGCGAAGAGACCCAGTACTTC.

This clone was seen once. The chain has TRBV4-3 and TRBJ1-1; D gene uncertain. The V and J ends lost 1 base and 0 bases respectively, with 3 bases between them. The germline V gene encodes CDR1 LGHNA and CDR2 YSLEER. The length of the CDR3 is 13 residues. CDR3 DNA sequence: TGCGCCAGCAGCCAAGGAGTGAACACTGAAGCTTTCTTT. Translating gives CASSQGVNTEAFF.

The V call is TRBV28, the J call TRBJ1-1; D is uncertain. V was cut by 5 bases and J by 4 bases, with 5 bases left in between. CDR1 MDHEN and CDR2 SYDVKM come from the germline V gene. The CDR3 runs to 11 residues. Here the CDR3 reads CASSRITEAFF. The CDR3 coding sequence is TGTGCCAGCAGTCGGATCACTGAAGCTTTCTTT.

The rearrangement uses TRBV29-1 and TRBJ2-3; no clear D gene. Germline V gene sequence: CDR1 SQVTM, CDR2 ANQGSEA. V was pared by 2 bases and J by 4 bases, with 13 bases between. This CDR3 has 14 amino acids. This chain's CDR3 is CSVEQGYSADTQYF. CDR3 nucleotide sequence: TGCAGCGTTGAACAAGGGTACTCGGCAGATACGCAGTATTTT.

The gene calls are TRBV27 and TRBJ2-1; 9 bases are shared with TRBD2. Germline assignment: CDR1 MNHEY and CDR2 SMNVEV (reference sequence). The CDR3 runs to 16 residues. V shed 2 bases, J shed 5 bases, and the junction held 7 bases outside the gene matches. CDR3 DNA sequence: TGTGCCAGCAGTTTAAAGGGGGGACTAGCCAACAATGAGCAGTTCTTC. This gives the protein CASSLKGGLANNEQFF.

This clone appeared a single time. The chain carries TRBV19 and TRBJ1-2; D possibly corresponds to TRBD1 (6 bases). This CDR3 has 13 amino acids. CDR1 and CDR2 (germline): LNHDA, SQIVND (reference sequence). V was trimmed by 3 bases and J by 4 bases, leaving 9 bases between them. This chain's CDR3 is CASSIQGPYGYTF. The CDR3 bases are TGTGCCAGTAGTATCCAGGGGCCCTATGGCTACACCTTC.

This chain links TRBV7-2 with TRBJ2-3; 7 nucleotides match TRBD2. V dropped 2 bases and J dropped 10; count of bases not matched to a gene: 6. Germline lookup yields CDR1 SGHTA and CDR2 FQGNSA. This CDR3 is 13 amino acids long. CDR3 loop: CASSLPSGTSQYF. CDR3 in DNA: TGTGCCAGCAGCTTACCTAGCGGCACCTCGCAGTATTTT.

For the CDR3, the DNA is TGTGCCTACAAATCTTCAGGGGGCGGTGAAGCTTTCTTT. As protein: CAYKSSGGGEAFF. This chain joins TRBV30 and TRBJ1-1; TRBD1 matches 8 bases. This CDR3 is 13 amino acids long. The trim removed 7 bases at V and 7 bases at J, leaving 11 bases unmatched. Germline-derived CDR1 and CDR2 are GTSNPN and SVGIG (reference sequence). The variable domain in full, with the rest retrieved from reference TRBV30 and TRBJ1-1, is SQTIHQWPATLVQPVGSPLSLECTVEGTSNPNLYWYRQAAGRGLQLLFYSVGIGQISSEVPQNLSASRPQDRQFILSSKKLLLSDSGFYLCAYKSSGGGEAFFGQGTRLTVV.

The chain links TRBV18 to TRBJ1-5; 9 nucleotides match TRBD1. The V segment lost 6 bases and the J segment 7 bases; nucleotides outside the gene matches: 7. Germline V gene sequence: CDR1 KGHSH, CDR2 LQKENI. This CDR3 has 14 residues. CDR3 region: CASSGSGQGQPQHF. The CDR3 region has the DNA TGTGCCAGCTCGGGATCGGGACAGGGCCAGCCCCAGCATTTT. The full variable domain, completed using reference TRBV18 and TRBJ1-5, is NAGVMQNPRHLVRRRGQEARLRCSPMKGHSHVYWYRQLPEEGLKFMVYLQKENIIDESGMPKERFSAEFPKEGPSILRIQQVVRGDSAAYFCASSGSGQGQPQHFGDGTRLSIL.

This clone has a single count. V and J are TRBV6-5 and TRBJ2-1; 11 nucleotides match TRBD1. This CDR3 spans 13 amino acids. The V gene's germline CDR1 is MNHEY and CDR2 SVGAGI. Unmatched junction bases numbered 7, after V lost 10 bases and J lost 8 bases. The CDR3 here is CATQRDRGDEQFF. The DNA for the CDR3 is TGTGCCACCCAGCGGGACAGGGGGGATGAGCAGTTCTTC.

This clone was observed a handful of times. This sequence joins TRBV5-6 and TRBJ1-4; D gene uncertain. The CDR3 contains 15 residues. Deletions cut 4 bases from V and 1 base from J, with 11 bases between. Per the germline V gene, CDR1 is SGHDT and CDR2 is YYEEEE. The CDR3 coding sequence is TGTGCCAGCAGCCCCGGACGAAGAACTAATGAAAAACTGTTTTTT. This translates into CASSPGRRTNEKLFF. Complete variable domain (other parts from reference TRBV5-6 and TRBJ1-4): DAGVTQSPTHLIKTRGQQVTLRCSPKSGHDTVSWYQQALGQGPQFIFQYYEEEERQRGNFPDRFSGHQFPNYSSELNVNALLLGDSALYLCASSPGRRTNEKLFFGSGTQLSVL.

The V call is TRBV25-1, the J call TRBJ1-2; tentatively, D is TRBD1 (5 bases). V lost 5 bases, J lost 4 bases, and 11 bases lay in between. The length of the CDR3 is 13 residues. From germline, CDR1 is MGHDK and CDR2 SYGVNS. The CDR3 spells CASSPMQGYGYTF. The CDR3 DNA follows: TGTGCCAGCAGTCCCATGCAGGGCTATGGCTACACCTTC.

J is TRBJ1-2 and V is TRBV5-4; D is perhaps TRBD1 (6 bases). CDR3 length: 16 amino acids. Germline V gives CDR1 SGHNT, CDR2 YYREEE (reference sequence). Trimming stripped 4 bases from V and 2 bases from J, with 18 bases between. The CDR3 DNA reads TGTGCCAGCAGCCCTGATGTGACACAGGGAAACTATGGCTACACCTTC. As protein: CASSPDVTQGNYGYTF.

The CDR3 spells CASREGLYEQYF. Written as DNA, the CDR3 is TGTGCCAGCAGGGAGGGCCTCTACGAGCAGTACTTC. The V call is TRBV6-5, the J call TRBJ2-7; D may be TRBD2 (6 bases). V dropped 6 bases and J dropped 3 bases, with 9 bases sitting between them. CDR1 MNHEY and CDR2 SVGAGI come from the germline V gene. The CDR3 totals 12 residues.

The chain employs TRBV13 and TRBJ1-5; D remains ambiguous. Trimming pared 0 bases from V and 0 bases from J, leaving 9 bases between. The CDR3 consists of 16 residues. Looked up from germline, CDR1 is PRHDT and CDR2 is FYEKMQ (reference sequence). This chain's CDR3 is CASSLGGKTSNQPQHF. DNA of the CDR3: TGTGCCAGCAGCTTAGGGGGCAAAACTAGCAATCAGCCCCAGCATTTT.

The chain has TRBV28 and TRBJ1-2, with D unclear. The CDR3 is 13 amino acids. Germline V lookup: CDR1 MDHEN, CDR2 SYDVKM. Deletions cut 6 bases from V and 6 bases from J, with 14 bases between. The CDR3 here is CASSPNSDNGYTF. The CDR3 DNA follows: TGTGCCAGCAGCCCCAATTCTGACAATGGCTACACCTTC.

The J gene is TRBJ1-2, the V gene TRBV7-3; D is undetermined. V was trimmed by 1 base and J by 2 bases, leaving 5 bases between them. The CDR3 covers 13 residues. Germline loops: CDR1 SGHTA, CDR2 FQGTGA. The CDR3 nucleotides are TGTGCCAGCAGCTTAAATGGGAACTATGGCTACACCTTC. It codes for CASSLNGNYGYTF.

The V and J genes are TRBV5-1 and TRBJ1-1; possibly TRBD1 for D (6 bases). The germline V gene has CDR1 SGHRS and CDR2 YFSETQ. This CDR3 spans 18 amino acids. Trimming took off 3 bases at V and 0 bases at J, with 21 bases between the two ends. CDR3 sequence: CASSSNGAGVKVNTEAFF. The CDR3 bases are TGCGCCAGCAGCTCAAACGGAGCAGGGGTAAAGGTGAACACTGAAGCTTTCTTT.

The chain combines TRBV7-3 with TRBJ2-1; possible D gene TRBD2, 6 bases. This CDR3 is built from 13 residues. The germline V and J ends were trimmed by 8 bases and 6 bases, with 14 bases remaining between them. Germline V CDR1 and CDR2: SGHTA, FQGTGA. Here the CDR3 DNA reads TGTGCCAGCGGAAATGGCGGGGCCAATGAGCAGTTCTTC. Translating gives CASGNGGANEQFF.

The CDR3 protein is CASRGAGRNQPQHF. CDR3 in DNA: TGTGCCAGCAGGGGGGCAGGGAGAAATCAGCCCCAGCATTTT. The rearrangement links TRBV25-1 to TRBJ1-5; tentatively, D is TRBD1 (6 bases). The CDR3 is 14 amino acids. Germline V gene sequence: CDR1 MGHDK, CDR2 SYGVNS. Deletions cut 6 bases from V and 4 bases from J, with 13 bases between.

Concerning this clone: The sample contains more than one DNA sequence encoding this CDR3. The CDR3: CASSPGLGETQYF. DNA for the CDR3: TGTGCCAGCTCACCGGGGTTAGGAGAGACCCAGTACTTC. The V call is TRBV18, the J call TRBJ2-5; no clear D. The CDR3 is 13 amino acids. V was trimmed by 3 bases and J by 4 bases, leaving 9 bases between them. Germline V CDR1 and CDR2: KGHSH, LQKENI.

J is TRBJ1-2 and V is TRBV11-2; no clear D gene. V shed 3 bases and J shed 2 bases, with 7 bases lying between them. CDR1 and CDR2 from the germline V gene are SGHAT and FQNNGV. The CDR3 consists of 13 residues. CDR3 in DNA: TGTGCCAGCAGCTTCGAAGGGAACTATGGCTACACCTTC. As protein: CASSFEGNYGYTF.

The rearrangement uses TRBV6-5 and TRBJ1-2, with D tentatively TRBD1 (5 bases). CDR1 and CDR2 (germline): MNHEY, SVGAGI. Trimming took off 8 bases at V and 4 bases at J, with 17 bases between the two ends. The CDR3 is 14 residues long. The CDR3 nucleotides are TGTGCCAGCGGTCCGACAGCGGGTATCTATGGCTACACCTTC. This translates into CASGPTAGIYGYTF.